One sample yielded the 10 T cell receptor beta chains listed below, sequenced in a study of blood T cell repertoires in COVID-19. The data were produced by immunoSEQ multiplex PCR, yet TCRdb's version contains in-frame clones alone and is incomplete. The repertoire holds under 250,000 clones, around 90% seen once, with roughly 3% in the top ten. Sample: PBMCs or T cells enriched from blood (not recorded which). These TCRs come from a woman between 35 and 50 years old who had been exposed to COVID-19.

The DNA for the CDR3 is TGTGCCAGCAGCCAAGGCGGGCGCGACGAGCAGTACGTC. Translated, it gives CASSQGGRDEQYV. The chain couples TRBV3-1 (or the pseudogene TRBV3-2) to TRBJ2-7; TRBD2 is a possible D gene (5 bases). The ends were cut back, 1 base at V and 5 bases at J, with 9 bases in the middle. Per germline, CDR1 LGHDT and CDR2 YNNKEL (reference sequence). The CDR3 is 13 residues long.

The J gene is TRBJ1-3, the V gene TRBV11-3; 9 positions agree with TRBD1. The germline V gene encodes CDR1 SGHNT and CDR2 YENEEA. This CDR3 contains 14 residues. The junction had 8 bases not matched to a gene; V was cut back by 5 bases and J by 9 bases. This chain's CDR3 is CASSPGTGYSTIYF. CDR3 nucleotides: TGTGCCAGCAGCCCGGGGACAGGGTATTCCACCATATATTTT.

In the case of this clone: The junction differs from germline at one of its ends, possibly a read error. The chain employs TRBV7-9 and TRBJ2-1; tentative D call: TRBD2 (6 bases). Germline V gives CDR1 SEHNR, CDR2 FQNEAQ (reference sequence). The CDR3 length is 13 residues. CDR3 loop: CTSGRDSYNEQFF. The CDR3 DNA reads as TGTACCAGCGGGCGAGATTCCTACAATGAGCAGTTCTTC.

This sequence joins TRBV28 and TRBJ1-4, with D possibly being TRBD1 (6 bases). The CDR3 contains 15 residues. The V end was cut by 3 bases, the J end by 3 bases, with 11 bases between. Per the germline V gene, CDR1 is MDHEN and CDR2 is SYDVKM. The CDR3 DNA reads TGTGCCAGCAGTTTTTGGGACACTTCTAATGAAAAACTGTTTTTT. Translation gives CASSFWDTSNEKLFF.

This clone was seen just once. The chain couples TRBV12-3 or TRBV12-4 to TRBJ1-3; D gene unclear. Deletions cut 2 bases from V and 0 bases from J, with 2 bases between. CDR3 size: 13 residues. Here the CDR3 DNA reads TGTGCCAGCAGTTTATACTCTGGAAACACCATATATTTT. Translated, it gives CASSLYSGNTIYF.

The chain carries TRBV19 and TRBJ1-2; D is perhaps TRBD1 (5 bases). V lost 2 bases to trimming and J lost 2 bases, with 9 bases between them. CDR1 is LNHDA and CDR2 is SQIVND in the germline V gene (reference sequence). The CDR3 sequence is 14 residues long. This CDR3 reads CASSITAGNYGYTF. The CDR3 DNA is TGTGCCAGTAGTATAACGGCAGGGAACTATGGCTACACCTTC. The full variable domain, in which reference TRBV19 and TRBJ1-2 provide the parts outside the CDR3, is DGGITQSPKYLFRKEGQNVTLSCEQNLNHDAMYWYRQDPGQGLRLIYYSQIVNDFQKGDIAEGYSVSREKKESFPLTVTSAQKNPTAFYLCASSITAGNYGYTFGSGTRLTVV.

The V and J genes are TRBV7-2 and TRBJ2-1, with a tentative D call TRBD1 (6 bases). V lost 5 bases and J 13 bases, leaving 15 bases between the germline ends. This CDR3 has 12 amino acids. CDR1 is SGHTA, CDR2 FQGNSA, per germline. The CDR3 reads CASSRIPGQQFF. The CDR3 nucleotides read TGTGCCAGCAGCCGAATCCCGGGACAACAGTTCTTC. Variable domain in full (rest from reference TRBV7-2 and TRBJ2-1): GAGVSQSPSNKVTEKGKDVELRCDPISGHTALYWYRQSLGQGLEFLIYFQGNSAPDKSGLPSDRFSAERTGGSVSTLTIQRTQQEDSAVYLCASSRIPGQQFFGPGTRLTVL.

CDR3 in amino acids: CASSARGTGNTEAFF. In nucleotides, the CDR3 is TGTGCCAGCAGCGCGAGGGGGACGGGAAACACTGAAGCTTTCTTT. The genes are TRBV9 and TRBJ1-1, with TRBD1 as a possible D gene (6 bases). Germline lookup yields CDR1 SGDLS and CDR2 YYNGEE. The CDR3 sequence is 15 residues long. Trimming shortened V by 3 bases and J by 2 bases, and 14 bases separated the two germline ends.

J is TRBJ1-4 and V is TRBV5-1; D unclear. The CDR3 length is 12 residues. CDR1 is SGHRS and CDR2 is YFSETQ in the germline V gene. Trimming shortened V by 4 bases and J by 7 bases, and 8 bases separated the two germline ends. CDR3: CASSETSEKLFF. The CDR3 DNA reads as TGCGCCAGCAGCGAAACAAGTGAAAAACTGTTTTTT.

The J gene is TRBJ2-7, the V gene TRBV12-5; a possible D gene is TRBD2 (5 bases). Germline CDR1 LGHNT, CDR2 FRNRAP. Trimming shortened V by 7 bases and J by 4 bases, and 23 bases separated the two germline ends. The CDR3 is 16 residues long. CDR3 DNA: TGTGCTAGTGCTCCCCGGGAAGCCGCTCTTTATTACGAGCAGTACGTC. Encoded protein: CASAPREAALYYEQYV.